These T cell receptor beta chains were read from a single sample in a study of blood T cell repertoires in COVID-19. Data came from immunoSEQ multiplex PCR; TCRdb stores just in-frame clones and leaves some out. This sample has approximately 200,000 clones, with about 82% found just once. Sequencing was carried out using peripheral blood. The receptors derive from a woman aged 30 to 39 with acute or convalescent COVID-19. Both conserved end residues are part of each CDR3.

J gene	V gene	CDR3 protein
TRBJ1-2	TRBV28	CASSLPIETGNLGYTF
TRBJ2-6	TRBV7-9	CASSLINSGGANVLTF
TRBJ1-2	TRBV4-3	CASSRDLISNYGYTF
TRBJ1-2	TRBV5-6	CASSFGANYGYTF
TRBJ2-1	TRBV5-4	CASSLAKRAGEGNEQFF
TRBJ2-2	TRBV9	CASSTTSQGAKGELFF
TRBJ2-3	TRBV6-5	CASTPRGTDTQYF
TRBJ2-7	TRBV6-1	CASSEWLAGNEQYF
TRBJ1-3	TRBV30	CAWSVRGFGNTIYF
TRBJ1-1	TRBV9	CASSVGGTEAFF
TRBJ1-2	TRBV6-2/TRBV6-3	CASSYTVPGGGYTF
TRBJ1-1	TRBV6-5	CASSPGTGMAEAFF
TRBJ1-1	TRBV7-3	CASSPGGSTEAFF
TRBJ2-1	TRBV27	CASSLLSGVEQFF
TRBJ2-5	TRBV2	CASRGQGGALLLGQYF
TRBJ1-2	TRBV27	CASSLSGSSYGYTF
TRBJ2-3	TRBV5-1	CASSRDSTGTDTQYF
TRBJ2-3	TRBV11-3	CASSLGQEADTQYF
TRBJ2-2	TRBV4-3	CASSQVRLASYTGELFF
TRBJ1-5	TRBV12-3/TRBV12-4	CASSPDRGRIQHF
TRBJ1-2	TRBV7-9	CASSHFLGRDFYGYTF
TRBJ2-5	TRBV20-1	CSASRLVETQYF
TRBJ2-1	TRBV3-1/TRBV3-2	CASSQDREAGPGFSSYNEQFF
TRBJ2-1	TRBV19	CASSPDRGFGDEQFF
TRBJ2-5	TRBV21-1	CASSKSGTGVGETQYF
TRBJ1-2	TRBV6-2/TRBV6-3	CASSTGQGRPNYGYTF
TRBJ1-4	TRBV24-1	CAVGVNEKLFF
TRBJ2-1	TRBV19	CASSIDQAGPWNEQFF
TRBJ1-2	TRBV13	CASSLRGRTYGYTF
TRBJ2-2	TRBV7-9	CASSSLTGAWTGELFF
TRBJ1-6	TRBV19	CASSTSFSGRSSYNSPLHF
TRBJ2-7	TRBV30	CAWSVPDGGDYEQYF
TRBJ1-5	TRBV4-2	CASSQESHGAYSNQPQHF
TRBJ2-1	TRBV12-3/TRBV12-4	CASSNNEQFF
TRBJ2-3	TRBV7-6	CASSAFSGRASDTQYF
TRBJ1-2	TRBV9	CASSTGRGDGYTF
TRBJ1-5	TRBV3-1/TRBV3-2	CASSGQNQPQHF
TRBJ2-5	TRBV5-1	CASRPGTSQETQYF
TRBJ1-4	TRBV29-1	CSVVVGVPTNEKLFF
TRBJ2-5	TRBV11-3	CASSLGRGVETQYF
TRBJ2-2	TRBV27	CASSSPRVNTGELFF
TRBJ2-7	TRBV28	CASSRIRGTGYYEQYF